This T cell receptor (beta chain) was found in a study of T cell responses to AZD1222 COVID-19 vaccine. In the case of this clone: The antigen remains unidentified.

Libraries were prepared by immunoSEQ multiplex PCR; TCRdb keeps only in-frame clonotypes and omits some of them. The top ten hold about 7.7% of the sample, which has 90,000 to 150,000 clones, approximately 90% seen once. This CDR3 has 15 amino acids. Germline loops: CDR1 MNHEY, CDR2 SVGAGI. V lost 1 base and J 7 bases, leaving 13 bases between the germline ends. Study-wide results and caveats: Donors were chiefly white British, with a greater number of females, and clonal diversity was perhaps underestimated. The span of vaccine-associated CD4 TCRs extended across spike, with dominance at 160-218 and 743-854.

The clonotype originates from an adult who received the AZD1222 COVID-19 vaccine. This specimen consisted of peripheral blood, obtained 28 days after the second AZD1222 dose. V is TRBV6-5 and J is TRBJ2-2; D not resolved. CDR3 protein: CASSYLWGDDGELFF. CDR3 sequence (DNA): TGTGCCAGCAGTTACTTGTGGGGTGATGACGGGGAGCTGTTTTTT.